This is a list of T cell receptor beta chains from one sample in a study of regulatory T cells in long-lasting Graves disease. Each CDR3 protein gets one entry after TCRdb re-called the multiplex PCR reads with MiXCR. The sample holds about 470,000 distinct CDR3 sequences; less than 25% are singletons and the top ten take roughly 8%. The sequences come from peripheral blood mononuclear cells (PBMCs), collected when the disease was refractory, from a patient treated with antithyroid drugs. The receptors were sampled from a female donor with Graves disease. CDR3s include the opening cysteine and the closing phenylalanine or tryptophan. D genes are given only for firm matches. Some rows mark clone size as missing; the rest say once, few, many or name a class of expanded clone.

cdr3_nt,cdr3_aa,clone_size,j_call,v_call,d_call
TGTGCCAGCGCCGCGGGGGGGGACACTGAAGCTTTCTTT,CASAAGGDTEAFF,many,TRBJ1-1,TRBV7-6,-
TGTGCCAGCAGTTATTTAACAGGGAACACTGAAGCTTTCTTT,CASSYLTGNTEAFF,-,TRBJ1-1,TRBV6-9,-
TGCGCCAGCAGCTTGGTTGAGTTGAACACTGAAGCTTTCTTT,CASSLVELNTEAFF,many,TRBJ1-1,TRBV5-1,-
TGTGCCAGTTCTTGGGGCGACGCTGAAGCTTTCTTT,CASSWGDAEAFF,-,TRBJ1-1,TRBV7-9,-
TGCGCCAGCAGCCCCGTGGAGGGGGGGAACATTCAGTACTTC,CASSPVEGGNIQYF,few,TRBJ2-4,TRBV5-1,-
TGTGCCAGCAGCTTAGATCGGGGGAATCTTGAAGCTTTCTTT,CASSLDRGNLEAFF,few,TRBJ1-1,TRBV7-8,-
TGTGCCAGCAGCTCACAGGGGGTCCCCTACGAGCAGTACTTC,CASSSQGVPYEQYF,many,TRBJ2-7,TRBV7-3,TRBD1
TGTGCCAGCAGATCAGCGTCGGGAGGAATATACAATGAGCAGTTCTTC,CASRSASGGIYNEQFF,-,TRBJ2-1,TRBV28,TRBD2
TGTGCCAGCGGTGGACATGGGGGCCCTTATAGCAATCAGCCCCAGCATTTT,CASGGHGGPYSNQPQHF,-,TRBJ1-5,TRBV25-1,-
TGCGCCAGCAGCTACACAGGGGCCGATAATTCACCCCTCCACTTT,CASSYTGADNSPLHF,few,TRBJ1-6,TRBV5-1,TRBD1
TGTGCCAGCAGCGGGACAGTGAATAATTCACCCCTCCACTTT,CASSGTVNNSPLHF,many,TRBJ1-6,TRBV28,TRBD1
TGTGCCTGGAGGGGGGAAGGTTTTTACGAGCAGTACTTC,CAWRGEGFYEQYF,many,TRBJ2-7,TRBV30,-
TGCAGCGCTGAAGGGACGTCTAACTATGGCTACACCTTC,CSAEGTSNYGYTF,many,TRBJ1-2,TRBV29-1,-
TGCGCCAGCAGTGATGGAAGGTTGACAGACGAGCAGTACTTC,CASSDGRLTDEQYF,-,TRBJ2-7,TRBV10-1,-
TGTGCCAGTACGTCTAGCCGCAGCATTCAGTACTTC,CASTSSRSIQYF,-,TRBJ2-4,TRBV19,-
TGCGCCAGCAGCCCTCACAACAGGGGCTGGACCGGGGAGCTGTTTTTT,CASSPHNRGWTGELFF,few,TRBJ2-2,TRBV4-3,TRBD1
TGTGCCAGCAAAACCGACACCGGGGCAGGGGACTATGGCTACACCTTC,CASKTDTGAGDYGYTF,-,TRBJ1-2,TRBV28,-
TGTGCCAGCAGTGTTGGTTCCCAAGAGACCCAGTACTTC,CASSVGSQETQYF,many,TRBJ2-5,TRBV6-1,-
TGTGCCAGCAGCCTTACAGGGTCCCCCGAGCAGTACTTC,CASSLTGSPEQYF,-,TRBJ2-7,TRBV7-8,-
TGTGCCAGCAGCCAGGGACCACAAAGGGGTGGCTACACCTTC,CASSQGPQRGGYTF,once,TRBJ1-2,TRBV7-2,-
TGTGCCAGCAGTTTATCTATGTCTGGAAACACCATATATTTT,CASSLSMSGNTIYF,-,TRBJ1-3,TRBV27,-
TGTGCCAGCAGCTATCGGGTCCCTCTGCACACAGATACGCAGTATTTT,CASSYRVPLHTDTQYF,-,TRBJ2-3,TRBV11-2,-
TGCGCCAGCAGCCAAAAGGAGGGCTCCTACGAGCAGTACTTC,CASSQKEGSYEQYF,-,TRBJ2-7,TRBV4-1,-
TGTGCCAGCAGCTCCCGGGACAGGGGGAACGACGAGCAGTACTTC,CASSSRDRGNDEQYF,-,TRBJ2-7,TRBV13,TRBD1
TGTGCCAGCAGCTCCAGGCAGGGCAGCTTGGAGACCCAGTACTTC,CASSSRQGSLETQYF,many,TRBJ2-5,TRBV9,-
TGTGCCAGTAGCCCATATCTGTTCGGGGATCCCCTCGGCTACACCTTC,CASSPYLFGDPLGYTF,-,TRBJ1-2,TRBV19,-
TGTGCCAGCAGCTCCTCAACGGGACAGGGGAATTCACCCCTCCACTTT,CASSSSTGQGNSPLHF,-,TRBJ1-6,TRBV5-8,TRBD1
TGCGCCAGCAGCTTGGCTATGGGGGGCTCCTACGAGCAGTACTTC,CASSLAMGGSYEQYF,many,TRBJ2-7,TRBV5-1,-
TGTGCCAGCAGCAAAAGTACAGGCACAGATACGCAGTATTTT,CASSKSTGTDTQYF,-,TRBJ2-3,TRBV7-4,-
TGTGCCAGCAGTCCCTCGACAGGGTTGAGAGCTGAAGCTTTCTTT,CASSPSTGLRAEAFF,few,TRBJ1-1,TRBV5-6,TRBD1
TGTGCCAGCAGTGACCCATGGCAGGGTATTATCCTCTCTGGGGCCAACGTCCTGACTTTC,CASSDPWQGIILSGANVLTF,many,TRBJ2-6,TRBV6-1,-
TGTGCCAGCAGCCAAGGGTTTGGGGGGCAGGCCACCTACGAGCAGTACTTC,CASSQGFGGQATYEQYF,-,TRBJ2-7,TRBV3-1,-
TGTGCCAGCACAGGGTATCCTGGAAACACCATATATTTT,CASTGYPGNTIYF,many,TRBJ1-3,TRBV6-1,-
TGTGCCAGCAGTTTAAACAGGGTATCGCGTAAGTACTTC,CASSLNRVSRKYF,few,TRBJ2-7,TRBV27,-
TGTGCCAGCAGCCAAAGCCCGTGGCGGACAGGGAGAGTGGAAGCTTTCTTT,CASSQSPWRTGRVEAFF,few,TRBJ1-1,TRBV3-1,TRBD1
TGTGCCAGCACCCAGGGACTAGCGGCCATATGGGGGGAGACCCAGTACTTC,CASTQGLAAIWGETQYF,many,TRBJ2-5,TRBV6-1,TRBD2
TGTGCCAGCAGCTTAGGAATGGCCAGGGGGTCCGAGCAGTACTTC,CASSLGMARGSEQYF,few,TRBJ2-7,TRBV11-2,TRBD1
TGTGCCAGCAGGGTGGGAGGCACCGGGGAGCTGTTTTTT,CASRVGGTGELFF,many,TRBJ2-2,TRBV7-3,-